Below are 2 T cell receptor beta chains sequenced from a single sample in a study of OX40 agonist ivuxolimab in advanced cancers. Here immunoSEQ multiplex PCR was the method, and the copy in TCRdb shows in-frame clones only, minus some. Among about 17,000 clones listed, roughly 73% were seen once. Sequencing was performed on CD4+ or CD8+ T cells sorted from blood, taken in a trial of the OX40 agonist ivuxolimab. The source is an adult with an advanced solid tumor such as melanoma, head and neck, liver or kidney cancer.

This clone is termed medium-sized. V is TRBV7-2 and J is TRBJ2-1; possible D gene TRBD2, 6 bases. The CDR3 contains 12 residues. The germline CDR1 and CDR2 sequences are SGHTA and FQGNSA. Trimming cost V 5 bases and J 8 bases, with 10 bases left between them. The CDR3 nucleotides are TGTGCCAGCAGCCTACGGGACTATGAGCAGTTCTTC. Protein product: CASSLRDYEQFF.

The rearrangement uses TRBV7-9 and TRBJ2-1; TRBD2 matches at 13 bases. CDR3 length equals 18 residues. Germline V gives CDR1 SEHNR, CDR2 FQNEAQ (reference sequence). V shed 5 bases and J 9 bases; nucleotides not matched to a gene: 16. CDR3 in amino acids: CASSPPPGLAGDWGEQFF. The CDR3 DNA follows: TGTGCCAGCAGCCCCCCGCCCGGACTAGCGGGAGACTGGGGTGAGCAGTTCTTC.